This T cell receptor beta chain emerged from a study of sequential checkpoint blockade in melanoma. This clone was counted a single time. Treatment: randomized to nivolumab then ipilimumab (arm A) or the reverse (arm B). Generated by immunoSEQ multiplex PCR, the TCRdb table keeps only in-frame clones and is missing some. The repertoire has thousands of clones, approximately 25% of them found once; the top ten carry approximately 9.6%. CDR1 and CDR2 from the germline V gene are SGHRS and YFSETQ. V lost 7 bases and J lost 6; bases outside the gene matches: 6. The length of the CDR3 is 14 residues. This clonotype originated in a human donor with melanoma. The starting material was tumor tissue (inferred from file names), obtained from a patient given nivolumab and ipilimumab in sequence. The chain couples TRBV5-1 to TRBJ2-1, with 11 positions matching TRBD2. The CDR3 spells CASRLAGGLNEQFF. CDR3 bases: TGCGCCAGCCGCCTAGCGGGGGGACTCAATGAGCAGTTCTTC.